The present entry profiles one T cell receptor beta chain with its context. These data originate in a study of blood T cell repertoires in COVID-19. For the study at large: Sample material is recorded as cDNA or gDNA derived from T cells, B-cell-depleted T cells, or PBMCs.

The method was immunoSEQ multiplex PCR; TCRdb's version includes in-frame clones alone and lacks a portion of them. This table holds a few hundred thousand clones, more than 70% found once. Germline V gives CDR1 MNHNS, CDR2 SASEGT. Trimming at V came to 3 bases and at J to 3 bases, leaving 12 bases not matched to a gene. This CDR3 is built from 17 residues. Cohorts were assigned according to the clinical history that participants reported. Material: PBMCs or T cells enriched from blood (not recorded which). The chain joins TRBV6-1 to TRBJ1-2, with 8 positions matching TRBD1. The TCR comes from a woman between 18 and 29 years old who had recovered from COVID-19. The CDR3 DNA is TGTGCCAGCAGTGAGGGAGACAGGGGCCGGGGGGACTATGGCTACACCTTC. Protein sequence: CASSEGDRGRGDYGYTF.